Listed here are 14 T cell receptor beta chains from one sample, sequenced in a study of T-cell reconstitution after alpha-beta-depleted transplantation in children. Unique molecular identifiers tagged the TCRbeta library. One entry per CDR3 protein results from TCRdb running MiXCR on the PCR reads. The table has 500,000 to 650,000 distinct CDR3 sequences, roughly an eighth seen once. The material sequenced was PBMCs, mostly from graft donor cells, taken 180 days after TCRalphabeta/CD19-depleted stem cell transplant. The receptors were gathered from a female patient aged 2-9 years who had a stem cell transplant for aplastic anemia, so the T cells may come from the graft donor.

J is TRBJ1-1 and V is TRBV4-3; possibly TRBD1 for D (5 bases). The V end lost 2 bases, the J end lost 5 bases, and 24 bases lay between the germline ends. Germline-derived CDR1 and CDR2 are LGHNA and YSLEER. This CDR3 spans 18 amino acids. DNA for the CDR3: TGCGCCAGCAGCCAAATCTCAGGGCCCCGGGGGAGGAGGACTGAAGCTTTCTTT. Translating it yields CASSQISGPRGRRTEAFF.

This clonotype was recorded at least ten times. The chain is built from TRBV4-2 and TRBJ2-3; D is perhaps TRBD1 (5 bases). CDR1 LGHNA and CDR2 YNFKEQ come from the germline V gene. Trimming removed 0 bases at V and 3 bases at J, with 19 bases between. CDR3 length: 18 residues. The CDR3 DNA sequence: TGTGCCAGCAGCCAAGATATAGGGGCTACGTTACCTACAGATACGCAGTATTTT. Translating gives CASSQDIGATLPTDTQYF.

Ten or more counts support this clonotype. The CDR3 is CASSLAGMSSYNEQFF. As DNA, the CDR3 is TGTGCCAGCAGCTTAGCAGGTATGAGCTCCTACAATGAGCAGTTCTTC. V gene TRBV7-2 combines with J gene TRBJ2-1; unclear D gene. Trimming took 0 bases from V and 0 from J, leaving 9 bases between them. Per germline, CDR1 SGHTA and CDR2 FQGNSA. This CDR3 region has 16 residues.

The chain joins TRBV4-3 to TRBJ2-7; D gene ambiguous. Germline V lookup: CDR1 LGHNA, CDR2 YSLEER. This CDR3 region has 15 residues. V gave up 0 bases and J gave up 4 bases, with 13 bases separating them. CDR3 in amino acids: CASSQDHRPRYEQYF. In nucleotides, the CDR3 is TGCGCCAGCAGCCAAGATCATAGACCGAGGTACGAGCAGTACTTC.

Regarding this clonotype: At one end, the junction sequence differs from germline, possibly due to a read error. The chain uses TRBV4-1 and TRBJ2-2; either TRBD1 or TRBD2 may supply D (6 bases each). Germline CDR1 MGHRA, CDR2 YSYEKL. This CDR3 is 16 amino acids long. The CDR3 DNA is TGCGCCAGCAGCCAAGCTAGGGGGAGGAACACCGCGGAGCTGTTTTTT. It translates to CASSQARGRNTAELFF.

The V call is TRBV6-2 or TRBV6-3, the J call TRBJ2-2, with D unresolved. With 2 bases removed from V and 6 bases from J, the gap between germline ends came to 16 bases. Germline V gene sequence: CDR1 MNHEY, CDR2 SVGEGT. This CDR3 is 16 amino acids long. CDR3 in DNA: TGTGCCAGCAGTTACGAGGCGGCCCTTAGCCCCGGGGAGCTGTTTTTT. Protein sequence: CASSYEAALSPGELFF.

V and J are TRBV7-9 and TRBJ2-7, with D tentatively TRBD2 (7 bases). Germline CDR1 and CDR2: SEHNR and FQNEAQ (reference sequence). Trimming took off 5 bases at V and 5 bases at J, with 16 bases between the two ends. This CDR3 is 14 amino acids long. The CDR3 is CASSHRGGLNEQYV. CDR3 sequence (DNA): TGTGCCAGCAGCCATAGGGGGGGGCTGAACGAGCAGTACGTC.

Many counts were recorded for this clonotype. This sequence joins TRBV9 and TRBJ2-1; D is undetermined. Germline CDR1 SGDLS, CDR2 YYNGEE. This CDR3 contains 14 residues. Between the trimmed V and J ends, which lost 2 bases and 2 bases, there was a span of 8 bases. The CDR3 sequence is CASSVGFAYNEQFF. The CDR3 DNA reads TGTGCCAGCAGCGTCGGGTTTGCCTACAATGAGCAGTTCTTC.

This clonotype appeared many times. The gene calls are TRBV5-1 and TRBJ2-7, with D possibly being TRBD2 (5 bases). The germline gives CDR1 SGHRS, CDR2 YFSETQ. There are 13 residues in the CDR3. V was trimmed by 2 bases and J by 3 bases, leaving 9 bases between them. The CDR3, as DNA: TGCGCCAGCAGCTTAGGCGGGTACTACGAGCAGTACGTC. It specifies CASSLGGYYEQYV.

CDR3 sequence reads: CASSPLGATDTQYF. The DNA of the CDR3 is TGTGCCAGCAGCCCTCTGGGGGCCACAGATACGCAGTATTTT. The chain combines TRBV7-2 with TRBJ2-3, with a possible D match to TRBD1 (6 bases). The CDR3 has 14 residues. CDR1 and CDR2 from the germline V gene are SGHTA and FQGNSA. V lost 5 bases and J lost 2, with 11 bases in between. Full variable domain (missing parts from reference TRBV7-2 and TRBJ2-3): GAGVSQSPSNKVTEKGKDVELRCDPISGHTALYWYRQSLGQGLEFLIYFQGNSAPDKSGLPSDRFSAERTGGSVSTLTIQRTQQEDSAVYLCASSPLGATDTQYFGPGTRLTVL.

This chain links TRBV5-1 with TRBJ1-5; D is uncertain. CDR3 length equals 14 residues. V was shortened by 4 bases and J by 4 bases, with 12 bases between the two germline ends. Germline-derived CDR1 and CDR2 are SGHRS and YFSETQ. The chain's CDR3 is CASSVNSRNQPQHF. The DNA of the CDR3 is TGCGCCAGCAGCGTCAATTCGAGAAATCAGCCCCAGCATTTT.

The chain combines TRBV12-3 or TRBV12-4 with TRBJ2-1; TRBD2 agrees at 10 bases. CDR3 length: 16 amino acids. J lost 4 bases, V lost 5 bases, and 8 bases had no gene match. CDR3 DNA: TGTGCCAGCAGTCCCCGTACTAGCGGGATATACAATGAGCAGTTCTTC. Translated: CASSPRTSGIYNEQFF.

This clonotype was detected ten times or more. Here the CDR3 reads CASSLDPSANTGELFF. CDR3 sequence (DNA): TGTGCCAGCAGCTTGGATCCTAGCGCGAACACCGGGGAGCTGTTTTTT. The chain joins TRBV5-4 to TRBJ2-2, with TRBD2 as a possible D gene (6 bases). Between the trimmed V and J ends, which lost 0 bases and 0 bases, there was a span of 9 bases. CDR1 SGHNT and CDR2 YYREEE come from the germline V gene (reference sequence). The CDR3 runs 16 residues.

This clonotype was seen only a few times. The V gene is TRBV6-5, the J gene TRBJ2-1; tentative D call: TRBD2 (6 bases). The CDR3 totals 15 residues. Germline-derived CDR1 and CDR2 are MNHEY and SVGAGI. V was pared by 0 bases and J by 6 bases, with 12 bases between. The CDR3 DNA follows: TGTGCCAGCAGTTACTCGAGGGGACTCCGCAATGAGCAGTTCTTC. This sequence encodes CASSYSRGLRNEQFF.